These T cell receptor beta chains were read from a single sample in a study of cytomegalovirus exposure and HLA in healthy donors. The protocol was immunoSEQ multiplex PCR, while the TCRdb copy is restricted to in-frame clones and leaves out a portion. The top ten clones hold roughly 1.5% of a sample with hundreds of thousands of clones, about 80% of them seen once. Input material: PBMCs. All receptors come from a girl aged 5-17 years in good health and CMV-seronegative. The CDR3 runs from the conserved cysteine through the conserved F or W. D genes are given only for firm matches. Expanded clones get a size class; other rows say once, few or many, or leave the size out.

j_gene	abundance	d_gene	v_gene	CDR3aa	CDR3nt
TRBJ2-7	few	TRBD1	TRBV25-1	CASSDSGQGEQYF	TGTGCCAGCAGTGACTCGGGACAGGGTGAGCAGTACTTC
TRBJ2-3	-	TRBD2	TRBV25-1	CASSEWSGDTDTQYF	TGTGCCAGCAGTGAATGGAGCGGGGACACAGATACGCAGTATTTT
TRBJ2-7	-	-	TRBV4-1	CASSQGATAYEQYF	TGCGCCAGCAGCCAAGGCGCTACTGCCTACGAGCAGTACTTC
TRBJ2-1	-	TRBD2	TRBV6-5	CASRPSGEGTYEQFF	TGTGCCAGCAGGCCGTCGGGGGAGGGAACATATGAGCAGTTCTTC
TRBJ2-1	-	-	TRBV11-2	CASSLGPGVRSSYNEQFF	TGTGCCAGCAGCTTAGGGCCCGGAGTCCGTAGCTCCTACAATGAGCAGTTCTTC
TRBJ1-2	-	TRBD1	TRBV6-5	CASSYSYRGGAYTF	TGTGCCAGCAGTTACTCGTACAGGGGGGGTGCCTACACCTTC
TRBJ1-1	-	-	TRBV9	CASSVYRDSNTEAFF	TGTGCCAGCAGCGTCTATCGGGACTCCAACACTGAAGCTTTCTTT
TRBJ2-2	-	-	TRBV5-1	CASGPWSGVTGELFF	TGCGCCAGCGGCCCCTGGTCGGGGGTCACCGGGGAGCTGTTTTTT
TRBJ2-7	once	-	TRBV27	CASSPISDSYFSYEQYF	TGTGCCAGCAGTCCCATATCGGACAGCTACTTCTCCTACGAGCAGTACTTC
TRBJ2-1	-	TRBD2	TRBV4-2	CASSQVRLADNEQFF	TGTGCCAGCAGCCAAGTAAGGCTAGCGGACAATGAGCAGTTCTTC
TRBJ2-1	-	TRBD2	TRBV28	CASSLWGGPNNNEQFF	TGTGCCAGCAGTTTGTGGGGAGGGCCGAACAACAATGAGCAGTTCTTC
TRBJ2-1	-	TRBD2	TRBV5-1	CASSLANGRAWGYNEQFF	TGCGCCAGCAGCTTGGCCAACGGGAGGGCCTGGGGCTACAATGAGCAGTTCTTC
TRBJ2-1	-	TRBD2	TRBV28	CASSDRTLAGGVIWFF	TGTGCCAGCAGTGACCGAACCCTAGCGGGGGGAGTGATTTGGTTCTTC
TRBJ2-3	-	-	TRBV19	CASSQVGGPNTQYF	TGTGCCAGTAGCCAGGTAGGCGGGCCCAATACGCAGTATTTT
TRBJ1-2	-	TRBD1	TRBV5-4	CASSPAGTGGNYGYTF	TGTGCCAGCAGCCCGGCTGGGACAGGGGGCAACTATGGCTACACCTTC
TRBJ2-7	-	-	TRBV28	CASSFPAFEQYF	TGTGCCAGCAGTTTCCCCGCGTTCGAGCAGTACTTC
TRBJ2-2	-	-	TRBV19	CASSQGANTGELFF	TGTGCCAGTAGTCAGGGTGCGAACACCGGGGAGCTGTTTTTT
TRBJ2-7	-	-	TRBV5-4	CASSLRHEQYF	TGTGCCAGCAGCTTGCGTCACGAGCAGTACTTC
TRBJ1-3	-	-	TRBV30	CAWSPDRGVIGNTIYF	TGTGCCTGGAGTCCGGACAGAGGGGTGATAGGAAACACCATATATTTT
TRBJ2-6	few	-	TRBV7-9	CASSLDPRRLGANVLTF	TGTGCCAGCAGCTTAGATCCCCGCCGACTCGGGGCCAACGTCCTGACTTTC
TRBJ2-3	few	TRBD2	TRBV27	CASRRGGDTDTQYF	TGTGCCAGCAGACGGGGGGGCGACACAGATACGCAGTATTTT
TRBJ1-1	once	-	TRBV18	CASSPPAGWNTEAFF	TGTGCCAGCTCACCACCTGCGGGTTGGAACACTGAAGCTTTCTTT
TRBJ2-7	-	TRBD1	TRBV18	CASSDGTASYEQYF	TGTGCCAGCTCGGATGGGACAGCCTCCTACGAGCAGTACTTC
TRBJ1-2	-	TRBD1	TRBV5-1	CASSFTRTGEYGYTF	TGCGCCAGCAGCTTCACCCGGACAGGGGAGTATGGCTACACCTTC
TRBJ2-7	-	-	TRBV27	CASSFLPHRELGEQYF	TGTGCCAGCAGTTTCCTCCCGCACAGGGAATTGGGCGAGCAGTACTTC
TRBJ1-2	-	TRBD1	TRBV5-1	CASRPGQGAYGYTF	TGCGCCAGCAGGCCCGGCCAGGGGGCGTATGGCTACACCTTC
TRBJ2-1	-	-	TRBV5-1	CASSLVARFIYNEQFF	TGCGCCAGCAGCTTGGTAGCGCGTTTTATTTACAATGAGCAGTTCTTC